Below, 21 T cell receptor delta chains from the same sample are listed, as sequenced in a study of delta chains in infants with herpesvirus infections. PBMC RNA was reverse transcribed using gamma-chain- and delta-chain-specific primers. TCRdb reanalyzed the RT-PCR reads using CATT. The table shows just over 500 delta-chain clones, with 9.5% to 13% occurring only once. This sample comprised peripheral blood, obtained at time point 3 of longitudinal follow-up. The receptors here all came from a human donor who was a Ugandan infant, either HIV-exposed or HIV-unexposed (not recorded which).

This clone was counted only a few times. Only one base separates this from a far larger clonotype, so it likely reflects a read error. The V and J genes are TRAV29/DV5 and TRDJ1, with 9 bases fitting TRDD3. The CDR3 length is 19 residues. The germline gives CDR1 NSMFDY, CDR2 ISSIKDK. The CDR3 loop is CAARVRLGDTLRYTNKLIF. CDR3 nucleotide sequence: TGTGCAGCAAGGGTGAGACTGGGGGACACCCTACGGTACACCAATAAACTCATCTTT.

Notes on this clone: A far bigger clonotype differs at one base, so this is likely a read error. The chain couples TRDV1 to TRDJ2; possibly TRDD3 for D (5 bases). Per germline, CDR1 TSWWSYY and CDR2 QGS. The CDR3 runs 17 residues. The CDR3: CAHGESASLPLTAQLFF. As DNA, the CDR3 is TGTGCTCATGGGGAATCCGCCTCCCTCCCCTTGACAGCACAACTCTTCTTT.

This clone has only a few counts. A far larger clone is only one base removed, so a read error is likely. The chain couples TRDV2 to TRDJ3; 13 bases are a match to TRDD3. TCRdb offers no J gene call, so here the DNA was matched to germline to obtain one. Germline assignment: CDR1 GEAIGNYY and CDR2 EKD. The CDR3 has 20 residues. CDR3 coding DNA: TGTGCCTGTGACACCGTACTGGGGGATACGAGCTCCTGGGACACCCAACAGATGTTTTTC. Translation gives CACDTVLGDTSSWDTQQMFF.

In its sample, this clone was seen a few times. A far larger clone lies a single base away; this is likely a read error. The chain employs TRDV2 and TRDJ3, with 11 bases identical to TRDD3. Germline lookup yields CDR1 GEAIGNYY and CDR2 EKD. This CDR3 has 20 amino acids. The CDR3 region has the DNA TGTGCCTGTGACACTGGGGGATACGCGTGGAGCTCCTGGGACGCCCGACAGATGTTTTTC. This encodes CACDTGGYAWSSWDARQMFF.

This clone is medium-sized (0.01 to 0.1%) by share. The J gene is TRDJ1, the V gene TRDV1; 9 positions match TRDD3. This CDR3 is 14 amino acids long. V shed 4 bases, J shed 8 bases, and the junction held 8 bases outside the gene matches. CDR1 is TSWWSYY, CDR2 QGS, per germline. CDR3 protein: CALGVLLGERKLIF. DNA of the CDR3: TGTGCTCTTGGGGTCCTACTGGGGGAAAGAAAACTCATCTTT.

Of note for this clone: It is likely a read error: a sequence one base away is far more abundant. V usage is TRAV38-2/DV8 and J usage is TRDJ1; 7 nucleotides align to TRDD3. TCRdb supplies no J gene; here it was assigned by aligning the nucleotide sequence to germline. Germline CDR1 and CDR2: TSESDYY and QEAYKQQN. V dropped 0 bases and J dropped 3; count of bases not matched to a gene: 17. The CDR3 runs 19 residues. CDR3 amino acids: CAYRSADRYVGGCPDKLIF. The CDR3 DNA reads as TGTGCTTATAGGAGCGCCGATCGGTACGTCGGGGGATGCCCCGATAAACTCATCTTT.

Turning to this clone: A far larger clone is one base from this, pointing to a likely read error. This chain connects TRDV2 to TRDJ3; TRDD3 matches at 13 bases. Because TCRdb records no J gene, it was assigned here through a match of the DNA to germline. Germline assignment: CDR1 GEAIGNYY and CDR2 EKD. V was clipped by 0 bases and J by 1 base; unmatched bases: 5. This CDR3 comprises 20 residues. The CDR3: CACDTVLGDTRSWDTRQMFF. The CDR3 bases are TGTGCCTGTGACACCGTACTGGGGGATACGAGATCCTGGGACACCCGACAGATGTTTTTC.

On this clone itself: A far larger clone is only one base removed, so a read error is likely. This sample also contains other DNA sequences that code for the same CDR3. V gene TRAV38-2/DV8 combines with J gene TRDJ1; 7 bases are shared with TRDD3. Losses at the gene ends were 8 bases for V and 0 bases for J; bases not matched to a gene: 25. Germline-derived CDR1 and CDR2 are TSESDYY and QEAYKQQN. This CDR3 has 20 residues. CDR3 loop: CAYANNRGIRPLIHTDKLIF. The CDR3 DNA reads as TGTGCTTACGCAAACAACCGGGGGATTAGACCTCTCATCCACACCGATAAACTCATCTTT.

The chain couples TRDV1 to TRDJ1, with 12 bases fitting TRDD3. Looked up from germline, CDR1 is TSWWSYY and CDR2 is QGS. This CDR3 spans 18 amino acids. V lost 4 bases to trimming and J lost 2 bases; unmatched junction nucleotides: 11. For the CDR3, the DNA is TGTGCTCTTGGGGTCCCAACTGGGGGATACCTTCAGACCGATAAACTCATCTTT. Protein product: CALGVPTGGYLQTDKLIF.

This clone was observed a handful of times. This is likely an artifact of a read error, given a far larger clone one base away. The sample has other DNA sequences that encode this CDR3 too. The chain recombines TRDV1 with TRDJ1; 12 nucleotides agree with TRDD3. This CDR3 has 17 amino acids. V shed 3 bases and J 0 bases; nucleotides not matched to a gene: 5. Germline CDR1 reads TSWWSYY; CDR2 reads QGS. The CDR3 DNA reads TGTGCTCTTGGGGATCTGGGGGATACGGGGTACACCGATAAACTCATCTTT. This gives the protein CALGDLGDTGYTDKLIF.

By its share, this clone is large. Other nucleotide sequences from this sample produce the same CDR3. V usage is TRDV1 and J usage is TRDJ3, with 9 nucleotides matching TRDD2. V shed 2 bases and J 4 bases; nucleotides not matched to a gene: 18. This CDR3 comprises 22 residues. From germline, CDR1 is TSWWSYY and CDR2 QGS. The CDR3 DNA sequence: TGTGCTCTTGGGGAAGCGCCTTCCTACTTTCCGGGTGGGCCTTGGGACACCCGACAGATGTTTTTC. Its protein is CALGEAPSYFPGGPWDTRQMFF.

On this clone itself: This probably arose from a read error, given a far larger clone one base away. Other DNA sequences in this sample translate to the same CDR3. V and J are TRDV2 and TRDJ3; 10 positions agree with TRDD3. Germline V gene lookup returns CDR1 GEAIGNYY and CDR2 EKD. The CDR3 contains 17 residues. This CDR3 is CACDTGGYSWDTRQMFF. The CDR3 bases are TGTGCCTGTGACACTGGGGGATACTCCTGGGATACCCGACAGATGTTTTTC.

This clone rates as medium-sized. The V gene is TRDV1, the J gene TRDJ1, with 11 nucleotides matching TRDD3. The V gene end was trimmed by 5 bases and the J gene end by 0 bases; junction bases not matched to a gene: 14. This CDR3 has 19 residues. Germline CDR1 and CDR2: TSWWSYY and QGS. The CDR3 region has the DNA TGTGCTCTTGGGACCAAAGACTACTGGGGGATAAGGTACACCGATAAACTCATCTTT. Protein sequence: CALGTKDYWGIRYTDKLIF.

Concerning this clone: Only one base separates this from a far larger clonotype, so it likely reflects a read error. V gene TRDV3 combines with J gene TRDJ3, with 7 positions matching TRDD2. With V trimmed by 4 bases and J by 0 bases, 9 bases remained unmatched. The germline V gene has CDR1 TVYSNPD and CDR2 GDNSRS (reference sequence). The CDR3 extends over 17 amino acids. The CDR3 region has the DNA TGTGCCTCTCCTTCCTTGAGGGGCTCCTGGGACACCCGACAGATGTTTTTC. As protein: CASPSLRGSWDTRQMFF.

Worth noting for this clone: One base away lies a much larger clone, so this may be a sequencing read error. The CDR3 DNA sequence: TGTGCCTTTTACGCCGGGACTGGGGGATACTCGTACACCGATAAACTCATCTTT. Translation gives CAFYAGTGGYSYTDKLIF. The V gene is TRDV3, the J gene TRDJ1; the match to TRDD3 covers 12 bases. The CDR3 is 18 amino acids. CDR1 is TVYSNPD, CDR2 GDNSRS, per germline (reference sequence). V lost 2 bases and J lost 0; bases outside the gene matches: 13.

Comment on this clone: A far larger clone lies a single base away; this is likely a read error. The J gene is TRDJ1, the V gene TRDV3; 12 positions agree with TRDD3. The CDR3 has 18 residues. Germline CDR1 is TVYSNPD and CDR2 is GDNSRS (reference sequence). V shed 2 bases, J shed 0 bases, and the junction held 13 bases outside the gene matches. The DNA of the CDR3 is TGTGCCTTTTACACCGGGACTGGGGGATACCCGTACACCGATAAACTCATCTTT. Encoded protein: CAFYTGTGGYPYTDKLIF.

Concerning this clone: A far larger clone is a single base away, which makes a read error likely. Other nucleotide sequences in the sample specify the same CDR3. The V and J genes are TRDV1 and TRDJ1; tentative D call: TRDD3 (10 bases). The germline gives CDR1 TSWWSYY, CDR2 QGS. This CDR3 has 20 amino acids. The CDR3 nucleotides are TGTGCCCTTGGGGAAAGTCGGCCTTCCTACCACTGGGGGATGGAGGGTAAACTCATCTTT. It specifies CALGESRPSYHWGMEGKLIF.

Concerning this clone itself: This sequence is one base from a far larger clone and is likely a read error. Here the CDR3 reads CALGELAAFDDGYWGICVDKLIF. CDR3 DNA: TGTGCTCTTGGGGAACTAGCCGCCTTCGATGATGGGTACTGGGGGATATGCGTGGATAAACTCATCTTT. The rearrangement links TRDV1 to TRDJ1, with 11 bases fitting TRDD3. V shed 0 bases and J 5 bases; nucleotides not matched to a gene: 26. The CDR3 runs to 23 residues. Germline CDR1 and CDR2: TSWWSYY and QGS.

A note on this clone: With only one base between it and a far larger clone, this is likely a read error. The V gene is TRDV2, the J gene TRDJ2, with D perhaps TRDD3 (5 bases). Germline V gives CDR1 GEAIGNYY, CDR2 EKD. The CDR3 sequence is 17 residues long. Deletions cut 1 base from V and 0 bases from J, with 14 bases between. The CDR3 loop reads CACDTGAPGTLTAQLFF. In DNA form, the CDR3 reads TGTGCCTGTGACACTGGGGCCCCCGGCACTTTGACAGCACAACTCTTCTTT.

The chain links TRAV38-2/DV8 to TRDJ1; TRDD3 agrees at 7 bases. Germline values: CDR1 TSESDYY, CDR2 QEAYKQQN. The CDR3 extends over 20 amino acids. After removal of 7 bases from V and 7 bases from J, the junction contained 31 bases not matched to a gene. The CDR3 here is CAYANNRGIRPLIHPGKLIF. DNA of the CDR3: TGTGCTTATGCAAACAACCGGGGGATTAGACCTCTCATCCACCCCGGTAAACTCATCTTT.

This clone was seen a few times. A read error is the likely source, as a far larger clone sits one nucleotide away. The chain joins TRAV38-2/DV8 to TRDJ3; TRDD3 matches 8 bases. Looked up from germline, CDR1 is TSESDYY and CDR2 is QEAYKQQN. The CDR3 is 21 amino acids. After removal of 5 bases from V and 0 bases from J, the junction contained 16 bases not matched to a gene. Written as DNA, the CDR3 is TGTGCTTATAGCAGTGGGGGATGCCATAAACGGAGCTCCTGGGACACCCGACAGATGTTTTTC. Translating gives CAYSSGGCHKRSSWDTRQMFF.